Below, 6 T cell receptor beta chains from the same sample are listed, as sequenced in a study of cytomegalovirus exposure and HLA in healthy donors (dated by TCRdb to about 2017). The library was prepared using the immunoSEQ multiplex PCR assay. For the multiplex PCR, a mixture combining 60 forward primers for TCR Vbeta segments and 13 reverse primers for TCR Jbeta segments was used. Sourced from immuneACCESS, this table was stored by TCRdb with only in-frame sequences that have V and J called. A share of the clones is absent; for the studies checked, an unresolved V gene accounts for under half, and the remainder has no known explanation. This sample is represented by 110,000 to 150,000 clones; around a tenth of them were singletons. 1.5% to 2% of the sample lies in the top ten. Material: PBMCs. The receptors originated from a man aged 50 to 60 in good health and CMV-seronegative.

The chain has TRBV7-6 and TRBJ2-1; 10 bases are shared with TRBD2. The CDR3 runs 14 residues. The germline CDR1 and CDR2 sequences are SGHVS and FNYEAQ. The V gene end was trimmed by 6 bases and the J gene end by 5 bases; junction bases not matched to a gene: 4. CDR3 loop: CASSLAGVNNEQFF. CDR3 nucleotides: TGTGCCAGCAGTCTAGCGGGAGTAAACAATGAGCAGTTCTTC.

This rearrangement joins TRBV10-2 to TRBJ2-2; perhaps TRBD2 as D (6 bases). Germline lookup yields CDR1 WSHSY and CDR2 SAAADI. Trimming took 4 bases from V and 0 from J, leaving 6 bases between them. The CDR3 has 14 amino acids. DNA for the CDR3: TGCGCCAGCAGTGCGGGGGCGAACACCGGGGAGCTGTTTTTT. It codes for CASSAGANTGELFF.

The chain carries TRBV6-6 and TRBJ2-1; 7 positions agree with TRBD1. The V gene end was trimmed by 5 bases and the J gene end by 2 bases; junction bases not matched to a gene: 6. The length of the CDR3 is 15 residues. Germline values: CDR1 MNHNY, CDR2 SVGAGI (reference sequence). The CDR3 sequence is CASSPGTDPYNEQFF. The CDR3 DNA reads TGTGCCAGCAGTCCTGGGACAGACCCCTACAATGAGCAGTTCTTC.

The rearrangement links TRBV28 to TRBJ2-3; D is ambiguous. In germline, CDR1 is MDHEN, CDR2 SYDVKM. The CDR3 has 15 amino acids. Trimming shortened V by 2 bases and J by 2 bases, and 11 bases separated the two germline ends. The CDR3 region has the DNA TGTGCCAGCAGTTTAGGTGGCGGAATCACAGATACGCAGTATTTT. This encodes CASSLGGGITDTQYF. Full variable domain (outside the CDR3, taken from reference TRBV28 and TRBJ2-3): DVKVTQSSRYLVKRTGEKVFLECVQDMDHENMFWYRQDPGLGLRLIYFSYDVKMKEKGDIPEGYSVSREKKERFSLILESASTNQTSMYLCASSLGGGITDTQYFGPGTRLTVL.

This chain links TRBV7-9 with TRBJ1-1; no clear D. The V end was cut by 8 bases, the J end by 7 bases, with 11 bases between. The CDR3 has 11 amino acids. CDR1 is SEHNR, CDR2 FQNEAQ, per germline (reference sequence). The CDR3, as DNA: TGTGCCAGCCGCTCCGAGGGTGAAGCTTTCTTT. It translates to CASRSEGEAFF.

The V and J genes are TRBV19 and TRBJ2-2, with 8 bases fitting TRBD1. Germline V gene sequence: CDR1 LNHDA, CDR2 SQIVND (reference sequence). This CDR3 spans 14 amino acids. V trimming: 7 bases; J trimming: 5 bases; junction bases outside the gene matches: 6. Here the CDR3 DNA reads TGTGCCAGTACGACAGGGGCCCCAACCGGGGAGCTGTTTTTT. It is translated as CASTTGAPTGELFF. The variable domain in full, completed from reference TRBV19 and TRBJ2-2, reads DGGITQSPKYLFRKEGQNVTLSCEQNLNHDAMYWYRQDPGQGLRLIYYSQIVNDFQKGDIAEGYSVSREKKESFPLTVTSAQKNPTAFYLCASTTGAPTGELFFGEGSRLTVL.